The 26 T cell receptor beta chains below come from one sample, sequenced in a study of OX40 agonist ivuxolimab in advanced cancers. The table came from immunoSEQ multiplex PCR; TCRdb's copy has only in-frame clones and leaves some out. Among 55,000 to 70,000 clones, around 80% were seen once, and the ten largest hold 2.4%. Specimen: CD4+ or CD8+ T cells sorted from blood, collected in a trial of the OX40 agonist ivuxolimab. These receptors originate from an adult with an advanced solid tumor such as melanoma, head and neck, liver or kidney cancer.

This clone showed up just a few times. The gene calls are TRBV29-1 and TRBJ1-2; a possible D gene is TRBD1 (5 bases). Germline values: CDR1 SQVTM, CDR2 ANQGSEA. Between the trimmed V and J ends, which lost 4 bases and 6 bases, there was a span of 18 bases. This CDR3 spans 14 amino acids. The CDR3 loop is CSVGRGRRSDGYTF. The CDR3 DNA is TGCAGCGTTGGAAGGGGCCGTAGGAGTGATGGCTACACCTTC.

This chain connects TRBV19 to TRBJ2-7; D possibly corresponds to TRBD2 (5 bases). The CDR3 spans 12 residues. Trimming took 3 bases from V and 6 from J, leaving 9 bases between them. CDR1 LNHDA and CDR2 SQIVND come from the germline V gene (reference sequence). In nucleotides, the CDR3 is TGTGCCAGTAGTATTGACACTAGCGAGCAGTACTTC. Protein sequence: CASSIDTSEQYF.

This clone was seen more than once but under ten times. This chain connects TRBV9 to TRBJ1-1; D ambiguous. In germline, CDR1 is SGDLS, CDR2 YYNGEE. V was shortened by 0 bases and J by 6 bases, with 9 bases between the two germline ends. CDR3 length: 13 residues. The CDR3 bases are TGTGCCAGCAGCGTAGAGCCCGGGGCTGAAGCTTTCTTT. It yields the protein CASSVEPGAEAFF.

This chain joins TRBV5-4 and TRBJ2-7; TRBD2 matches at 10 bases. The CDR3 sequence is 17 residues long. Germline lookup yields CDR1 SGHNT and CDR2 YYREEE (reference sequence). The trim removed 0 bases at V and 4 bases at J, leaving 10 bases unmatched. The CDR3 nucleotides are TGTGCCAGCAGCTTGGGGCTAGCGGGGGCCCAAAGTTACGAGCAGTACTTC. Amino acids: CASSLGLAGAQSYEQYF.

The J gene is TRBJ2-1, the V gene TRBV7-2; 10 nucleotides match TRBD2. V lost 3 bases and J lost 3; bases outside the gene matches: 2. CDR3 length equals 15 residues. CDR1 is SGHTA and CDR2 is FQGNSA in the germline V gene. CDR3 protein: CASSFRTSGYNEQFF. The CDR3 nucleotides read TGTGCCAGCAGCTTCAGGACTAGCGGCTACAATGAGCAGTTCTTC.

This sequence joins TRBV5-6 and TRBJ2-3, with D unresolved. This CDR3 has 14 residues. V was pared by 5 bases and J by 4 bases, with 14 bases between. Per germline, CDR1 SGHDT and CDR2 YYEEEE. The CDR3 loop is CASRSSRVADTQYF. CDR3 nucleotides: TGTGCCAGCAGGTCATCTCGGGTTGCAGATACGCAGTATTTT.

This sequence joins TRBV20-1 and TRBJ2-1; D not certain. This CDR3 is 10 amino acids long. Germline assignment: CDR1 DFQATT and CDR2 SNEGSKA (reference sequence). Trimming took 2 bases from V and 7 from J, leaving 3 bases between them. CDR3 sequence reads: CSARYNEQFF. The CDR3 region has the DNA TGCAGTGCTAGATATAATGAGCAGTTCTTC.

The chain combines TRBV28 with TRBJ1-4; unclear D gene. Trimming stripped 5 bases from V and 15 bases from J, with 16 bases between. This CDR3 contains 12 residues. The germline V gene has CDR1 MDHEN and CDR2 SYDVKM. The CDR3 spells CASSPPLNRMFF. The CDR3 region has the DNA TGTGCCAGCAGTCCACCCCTAAACCGTATGTTTTTT.

In regard to this clone: The junction departs from the called germline gene at one end, perhaps through a read error. This chain connects TRBV7-3 to TRBJ1-1, with D perhaps matching TRBD1 (6 bases). The length of the CDR3 is 13 residues. Germline V gives CDR1 SGHTA, CDR2 FQGTGA. CDR3: CASSFNVGYRVDF. As DNA, the CDR3 is TGTGCCAGCAGCTTTAACGTCGGCTACAGGGTCGACTTT.

CDR3 sequence (DNA): TGTGCCAGCTCGGGTAATGTGGGGGGGCGCAGAAACGGCTACACCTTC. Amino acid sequence: CASSGNVGGRRNGYTF. J is TRBJ1-2 and V is TRBV28; the D gene is possibly TRBD1 (6 bases). CDR3 length: 16 amino acids. Germline CDR1 is MDHEN and CDR2 is SYDVKM. Trimming pared 8 bases from V and 8 bases from J, leaving 27 bases between.

This sequence joins TRBV2 and TRBJ2-4, with 8 bases fitting TRBD1. The CDR3 extends over 15 amino acids. Germline V gives CDR1 SNHLY, CDR2 FYNNEI. V trimming: 6 bases; J trimming: 7 bases; junction bases outside the gene matches: 11. The chain's CDR3 is CASSTTTGQGNIQYF. Here the CDR3 DNA reads TGTGCCAGCAGCACAACCACCGGACAGGGTAACATTCAGTACTTC. Supplemented by reference TRBV2 and TRBJ2-4, the full variable domain reads EPEVTQTPSHQVTQMGQEVILRCVPISNHLYFYWYRQILGQKVEFLVSFYNNEISEKSEIFDDQFSVERPDGSNFTLKIRSTKLEDSAMYFCASSTTTGQGNIQYFGAGTRLSVL.

The chain combines TRBV4-2 with TRBJ1-1; D perhaps matches TRBD1 (5 bases). The CDR3 runs 14 residues. Germline values: CDR1 LGHNA, CDR2 YNFKEQ. The V end was cut by 5 bases, the J end by 1 base, with 11 bases between. The CDR3: CASSIGHSNTEAFF. Written as DNA, the CDR3 is TGTGCCAGCAGCATTGGACACTCGAACACTGAAGCTTTCTTT.

Only a few counts were recorded for this clone. This chain joins TRBV4-2 and TRBJ2-5; D is perhaps TRBD1 (6 bases). V was shortened by 1 base and J by 7 bases, with 16 bases between the two germline ends. CDR1 LGHNA and CDR2 YNFKEQ come from the germline V gene. The CDR3 has 15 residues. As DNA, the CDR3 is TGTGCCAGCAGCCAAGGGGCACAGGGAACGGGGACCCAGTACTTC. It codes for CASSQGAQGTGTQYF.

This chain links TRBV9 with TRBJ1-3; TRBD1 is a possible D gene (6 bases). Between the trimmed V and J ends, which lost 4 bases and 4 bases, there was a span of 18 bases. CDR3 length: 16 residues. Per germline, CDR1 SGDLS and CDR2 YYNGEE. The CDR3 loop is CASSSQGGGGGNTIYF. The CDR3 coding sequence is TGTGCCAGCAGCTCCCAGGGCGGGGGCGGAGGAAACACCATATATTTT.

V usage is TRBV6-6 and J usage is TRBJ1-4; D is unresolved. The CDR3 length is 12 residues. Between the trimmed V and J ends, which lost 6 bases and 8 bases, there was a span of 10 bases. Germline CDR1 and CDR2: MNHNY and SVGAGI (reference sequence). The CDR3 region is CASSFTWEKLFF. The CDR3 DNA is TGTGCCAGCAGCTTCACGTGGGAAAAACTGTTTTTT.

The chain links TRBV19 to TRBJ1-3, with unresolved D. V lost 7 bases and J 2 bases, leaving 12 bases between the germline ends. The CDR3 totals 14 residues. Germline V CDR1 and CDR2: LNHDA, SQIVND (reference sequence). CDR3 sequence reads: CASTTELTGNTIYF. The CDR3 coding sequence is TGTGCCAGTACTACGGAACTTACTGGAAACACCATATATTTT.

The genes are TRBV5-1 and TRBJ2-5; D call uncertain. V was trimmed by 4 bases and J by 2 bases, leaving 9 bases between them. CDR1 is SGHRS, CDR2 YFSETQ, per germline. The CDR3 runs to 13 residues. Written as DNA, the CDR3 is TGCGCCAGCAGCGCCGGGTCACAAGAGACCCAGTACTTC. Translating it yields CASSAGSQETQYF.

J is TRBJ1-5 and V is TRBV7-9; D is ambiguous. CDR3 length: 12 residues. Germline lookup yields CDR1 SEHNR and CDR2 FQNEAQ (reference sequence). V was trimmed by 1 base and J by 6 bases, leaving 4 bases between them. DNA for the CDR3: TGTGCCAGCAGCTTAGGTAGTCAGCCCCAGCATTTT. Encoded protein: CASSLGSQPQHF.

About this clone: The sample contains more than one DNA sequence encoding this CDR3. This chain uses TRBV10-3 with TRBJ1-1; TRBD1 aligns across 8 bases. There are 16 residues in the CDR3. V dropped 5 bases and J dropped 4; count of bases not matched to a gene: 12. Germline values: CDR1 ENHRY, CDR2 SYGVKD. CDR3 in amino acids: CAISPRGRLGITEAFF. In DNA, the CDR3 is TGTGCCATCAGTCCCAGGGGGCGCCTTGGCATCACTGAAGCTTTCTTT.

The chain carries TRBV7-8 and TRBJ1-2; weak D call: TRBD1 (6 bases). Trimming removed 3 bases from V and 4 bases from J, with 12 bases in between. Per the germline V gene, CDR1 is SGHVS and CDR2 is FQNEAQ. CDR3 length: 14 residues. Here the CDR3 DNA reads TGTGCCAGCAGCTTGCGGACAGTAGGCTATGGCTACACCTTC. Protein: CASSLRTVGYGYTF.

The chain joins TRBV20-1 to TRBJ1-3; D is uncertain. Germline V CDR1 and CDR2: DFQATT, SNEGSKA (reference sequence). This CDR3 region has 11 residues. Trimming cost V 6 bases and J 4 bases, with 7 bases left between them. The CDR3 bases are TGCAGTGCGTCGCTCGGAAACACCATATATTTT. Amino acid sequence: CSASLGNTIYF.

The chain combines TRBV5-1 with TRBJ1-1; perhaps TRBD1 as D (5 bases). The CDR3 contains 14 residues. The V end was cut by 0 bases, the J end by 6 bases, with 12 bases between. CDR1 SGHRS and CDR2 YFSETQ come from the germline V gene. This CDR3 reads CASSLGQGSAEAFF. For the CDR3, the DNA is TGCGCCAGCAGCTTGGGCCAGGGAAGCGCTGAAGCTTTCTTT.

A word on this clone: A read error may produce the germline difference seen at one junction end. This chain joins TRBV5-4 and TRBJ1-1; perhaps TRBD1 as D (5 bases). The CDR3 consists of 13 residues. The germline V gene has CDR1 SGHNT and CDR2 YYREEE (reference sequence). CDR3 sequence (DNA): TGTGCCAGCAGCCCGGAGGACGGGGCTGAAGCTTCCTTT. Translated, it gives CASSPEDGAEASF.

The J gene is TRBJ2-3, the V gene TRBV19; TRBD1 aligns across 8 bases. Germline CDR1 LNHDA, CDR2 SQIVND (reference sequence). The CDR3 totals 14 residues. Trimming removed 8 bases from V and 0 bases from J; junction bases left unmatched: 4. DNA of the CDR3: TGTGCCAGTGGAGACAGGGGAAGCACAGATACGCAGTATTTT. Protein sequence: CASGDRGSTDTQYF.

The chain links TRBV7-2 to TRBJ1-1; D gene unclear. The CDR3 loop spans 14 amino acids. The V gene lost 5 bases and the J gene lost 4 bases, with 14 bases spanning the gap. The germline V gene encodes CDR1 SGHTA and CDR2 FQGNSA. This CDR3 reads CASSREVALTEAFF. Here the CDR3 DNA reads TGTGCCAGCAGCAGGGAGGTGGCCCTCACTGAAGCTTTCTTT.

This chain connects TRBV2 to TRBJ2-3, with 9 bases aligning to TRBD1. Germline lookup yields CDR1 SNHLY and CDR2 FYNNEI. Trimming took 8 bases from V and 0 from J; bases not matched to a gene: 6. This CDR3 contains 15 residues. The CDR3 DNA is TGTGCCAGCGCGGGACAGGGCGGGAGCACAGATACGCAGTATTTT. Its translation is CASAGQGGSTDTQYF.